This section outlines one T cell receptor (beta chain) sequence together with its context. Its antigen is not known. TCRdb's copy holds only in-frame clones and misses some; the assay was immunoSEQ multiplex PCR. The data hold about 110,000 clones, with approximately 85% observed a single time. This sample was taken from a study of T cell responses to AZD1222 COVID-19 vaccine. There are 15 residues in the CDR3. CDR1 and CDR2 (germline): MNHEY, SVGEGT. V was clipped by 2 bases and J by 4 bases; unmatched bases: 3. Study conclusions and caveats: Along spike, vaccine-associated CD4 TCRs were found throughout, with dominance at 160-218 and 743-854. Two AZD1222 administrations were followed by greater Spike-specific TCR breadth and depth. Sampled repertoires all dated from after the peak T cell response.

This chain uses TRBV6-2 or TRBV6-3 with TRBJ2-2; 8 nucleotides align to TRBD1. Material: peripheral blood, obtained on day 0 of AZD1222 vaccination. This receptor was taken from an adult in good health. This CDR3 reads CASSYGQGSTGELFF. The CDR3 DNA sequence: TGTGCCAGCAGTTACGGACAGGGAAGCACCGGGGAGCTGTTTTTT.